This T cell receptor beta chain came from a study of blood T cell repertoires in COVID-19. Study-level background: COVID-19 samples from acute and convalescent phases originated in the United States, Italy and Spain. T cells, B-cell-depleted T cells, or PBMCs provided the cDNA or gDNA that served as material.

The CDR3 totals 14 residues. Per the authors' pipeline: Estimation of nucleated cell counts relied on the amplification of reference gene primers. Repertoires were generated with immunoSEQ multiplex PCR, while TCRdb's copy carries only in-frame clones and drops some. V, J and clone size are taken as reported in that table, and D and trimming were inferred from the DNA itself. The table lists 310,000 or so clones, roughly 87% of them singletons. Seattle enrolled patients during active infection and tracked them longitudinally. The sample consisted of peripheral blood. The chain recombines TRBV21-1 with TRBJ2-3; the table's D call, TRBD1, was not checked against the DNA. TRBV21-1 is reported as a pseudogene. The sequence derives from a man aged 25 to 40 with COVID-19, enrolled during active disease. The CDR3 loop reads CASSTGQGADTQYF. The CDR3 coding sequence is TGTGCCAGCAGCACCGGACAGGGGGCAGATACGCAGTATTTT.